The 19 T cell receptor beta chains listed next were all sequenced from one sample in a study of T cells in Graves' hyperthyroidism and ophthalmopathy. Template material for amplifying TCR beta CDR3 regions consisted of RNA transcripts. Using the HTBI primer set, a first-round RT-PCR was run on the TCR CDR3. TCRdb ran MiXCR on the multiplex PCR reads and lists one entry per CDR3 protein. The sample carries about 680,000 distinct CDR3 sequences, about a third recorded once. Sequencing input: blood. These receptors were obtained from a woman aged 40-49 years with Graves' hyperthyroidism.

This chain connects TRBV7-6 to TRBJ1-1; D is unclear. V dropped 8 bases and J dropped 1 base, with 17 bases sitting between them. This CDR3 is 15 amino acids long. From germline, CDR1 is SGHVS and CDR2 FNYEAQ. This chain's CDR3 is CASSPWEGSNTEAFF. In nucleotides, the CDR3 is TGTGCCAGCTCACCATGGGAAGGTTCGAACACTGAAGCTTTCTTT.

This clonotype has just a few counts. The chain employs TRBV7-8 and TRBJ2-5; D is perhaps TRBD2 (5 bases). The CDR3 loop spans 12 amino acids. CDR1 and CDR2 from the germline V gene are SGHVS and FQNEAQ. With 2 bases removed from V and 5 bases from J, the gap between germline ends came to 6 bases. CDR3 bases: TGTGCCAGCAGCTTACAGCGGGAGACCCAGTACTTC. Translating gives CASSLQRETQYF.

The J gene is TRBJ1-1, the V gene TRBV27, with D maybe TRBD1 (5 bases). CDR3 length: 14 amino acids. The germline V and J ends were trimmed by 3 bases and 5 bases, with 13 bases remaining between them. Germline lookup yields CDR1 MNHEY and CDR2 SMNVEV (reference sequence). In DNA, the CDR3 is TGTGCCAGCAGTTTCCTTCAGGGTAGGACTGAAGCTTTCTTT. It encodes CASSFLQGRTEAFF.

A note on this clonotype: A read error may account for a junction end that differs from germline. The chain carries TRBV7-2 and TRBJ1-2, with 7 nucleotides matching TRBD1. Germline V gene lookup returns CDR1 SGHTA and CDR2 FQGNSA. The CDR3 extends over 16 amino acids. The CDR3 loop reads CASNLWTGDHNYGYTF. The CDR3 DNA sequence: TGCGCCAGCAACCTATGGACAGGAGACCATAACTATGGCTACACCTTC. The variable domain in full, with the rest retrieved from reference TRBV7-2 and TRBJ1-2, is GAGVSQSPSNKVTEKGKDVELRCDPISGHTALYWYRQSLGQGLEFLIYFQGNSAPDKSGLPSDRFSAERTGGSVSTLTIQRTQQEDSAVYLCASNLWTGDHNYGYTFGSGTRLTVV.

The sample holds many counts of this clonotype. V and J are TRBV20-1 and TRBJ1-2; no definite D call. V was trimmed by 3 bases and J by 2 bases, leaving 7 bases between them. CDR3 length: 12 amino acids. Germline lookup yields CDR1 DFQATT and CDR2 SNEGSKA (reference sequence). CDR3 bases: TGCAGTGCTAGGGGTGGGAACTATGGCTACACCTTC. Translation gives CSARGGNYGYTF.

For the CDR3, the DNA is TGCGCCAGCAGCCAAGATCTCGAAGGGAATGAAAAACTGTTTTTT. It translates to CASSQDLEGNEKLFF. The genes are TRBV4-3 and TRBJ1-4; D is unclear. V lost 0 bases and J 5 bases, leaving 10 bases between the germline ends. The CDR3 has 15 residues. Germline CDR1 and CDR2: LGHNA and YSLEER.

The sample holds many counts of this clonotype. The genes are TRBV7-2 and TRBJ2-7; 8 bases match TRBD2. The CDR3 loop spans 14 amino acids. J was trimmed by 2 bases and V by 2 bases; bases with no gene match: 2. Germline-derived CDR1 and CDR2 are SGHTA and FQGNSA. CDR3 nucleotide sequence: TGTGCCAGCAGCTTAACGCGGGGGGCCTACGAGCAGTACTTC. Amino acid sequence: CASSLTRGAYEQYF.

The sample holds many counts of this clonotype. The genes are TRBV12-3 or TRBV12-4 and TRBJ1-1, with unresolved D. This CDR3 is built from 13 residues. Trimming removed 1 base at V and 7 bases at J, with 10 bases between. The CDR3 sequence is CASSLGLHNEAFF. In DNA form, the CDR3 reads TGTGCCAGCAGTTTAGGTTTACATAATGAAGCTTTCTTT.

With regard to this clonotype: A read error may explain this, as a much larger clone is one base away. The chain is built from TRBV5-5 and TRBJ2-5, with D possibly being TRBD1 (5 bases). There are 12 residues in the CDR3. The germline CDR1 and CDR2 sequences are SGHKS and YYEKEE (reference sequence). V lost 5 bases and J 3 bases, leaving 8 bases between the germline ends. The CDR3 DNA reads TGTGCCAGCAGTTTCAGGGAAGAGACCCAGTACTTC. This codes for CASSFREETQYF.

This clonotype was detected ten times or more. This chain joins TRBV12-5 and TRBJ1-3; no clear D gene. Trimming left V 5 bases short and J 4 bases short, with 6 bases between. The CDR3 runs to 12 residues. CDR1 LGHNT and CDR2 FRNRAP come from the germline V gene. CDR3 coding DNA: TGTGCTAGTGGTCCTTACGGAAACACCATATATTTT. Amino acids: CASGPYGNTIYF.

About this clonotype itself: A single base separates this from a much larger clone, so it may be a read error. The rearrangement joins TRBV24-1 to TRBJ2-5; D might be TRBD2 (7 bases). The CDR3 runs to 16 residues. Deletions cut 7 bases from V and 5 bases from J, with 22 bases between. CDR1 is KGHDR, CDR2 SFDVKD, per germline. The CDR3 spells CATSLLLAAQGETQYF. The CDR3 DNA reads TGTGCCACCAGCTTACTCCTAGCGGCCCAGGGGGAGACCCAGTACTTC.

The chain recombines TRBV7-2 with TRBJ1-5, with no clear D. This CDR3 has 15 residues. Germline V gene lookup returns CDR1 SGHTA and CDR2 FQGNSA. Trimming left V 3 bases short and J 6 bases short, with 15 bases between. The CDR3, as DNA: TGTGCCAGCAGCTTGAGTGAGAGGGTTTTTCAGCCCCAGCATTTT. This translates into CASSLSERVFQPQHF.

The sample holds a few counts of this clonotype. V gene TRBV7-2 combines with J gene TRBJ2-2; D might be TRBD2 (6 bases). Trimming removed 2 bases at V and 7 bases at J, with 11 bases between. Per germline, CDR1 SGHTA and CDR2 FQGNSA. The CDR3 extends over 14 amino acids. This CDR3 is CASSLSGLLGELFF. DNA for the CDR3: TGTGCCAGCAGCTTATCTGGACTACTCGGGGAGCTGTTTTTT.

V is TRBV30 and J is TRBJ2-7; 9 bases are a match to TRBD2. In germline, CDR1 is GTSNPN, CDR2 SVGIG (reference sequence). With 3 bases clipped from V and 1 base from J, the junction kept 10 bases outside the gene matches. This CDR3 region has 16 residues. CDR3 loop: CAWRSPQAGGSYEQYF. The CDR3, as DNA: TGTGCCTGGAGATCCCCTCAAGCGGGAGGATCCTACGAGCAGTACTTC.

The sample holds many counts of this clonotype. The chain recombines TRBV2 with TRBJ1-6, with D unresolved. Germline CDR1 reads SNHLY; CDR2 reads FYNNEI. This CDR3 region has 17 residues. V was pared by 3 bases and J by 8 bases, with 20 bases between. The CDR3 coding sequence is TGTGCCAGCAGTGAGAGTCTTGACGGGGTTATTGATTCACCCCTCCACTTT. It codes for CASSESLDGVIDSPLHF.

The table lists this clonotype with a few counts. The V and J genes are TRBV6-1 and TRBJ2-7; D is perhaps TRBD1 (6 bases). V lost 6 bases and J lost 4, with 25 bases in between. This CDR3 is 17 amino acids long. Germline V gives CDR1 MNHNS, CDR2 SASEGT. The CDR3 loop reads CASRTNPAEQGAYEQYF. CDR3 DNA: TGTGCCAGCAGGACCAACCCGGCGGAACAGGGTGCTTACGAGCAGTACTTC.

The J gene is TRBJ2-1, the V gene TRBV10-1; TRBD1 matches at 7 bases. The CDR3 extends over 15 amino acids. Germline assignment: CDR1 WNHNN and CDR2 SYGVQD (reference sequence). The trim removed 0 bases at V and 6 bases at J, leaving 5 bases unmatched. CDR3: CASSESRQGLNEQFF. In DNA form, the CDR3 reads TGCGCCAGCAGTGAGTCGCGACAGGGCCTCAATGAGCAGTTCTTC.

This clonotype came up a few times. The CDR3 protein is CAGRDVRGETQYF. CDR3 bases: TGTGCCGGCCGGGACGTTAGGGGAGAGACCCAGTACTTC. This chain uses TRBV6-5 with TRBJ2-5; D may correspond to TRBD1 or TRBD2 (5 bases each). The CDR3 spans 13 residues. Germline CDR1 reads MNHEY; CDR2 reads SVGAGI. Trimming pared 11 bases from V and 4 bases from J, leaving 17 bases between.

In this sample, this clonotype turned up many times. A much larger clonotype is one base distant, so this may be a read error. The V gene is TRBV20-1, the J gene TRBJ2-7; the D is unclear. Trimming pared 6 bases from V and 4 bases from J, leaving 13 bases between. Germline V gives CDR1 DFQATT, CDR2 SNEGSKA (reference sequence). CDR3 size: 12 residues. The CDR3 sequence: CSAVLVGYEQYF. CDR3 nucleotides: TGCAGTGCCGTATTGGTCGGTTACGAGCAGTACTTC.